This T cell receptor (beta chain) was identified in a study of T cell changes during pregnancy in multiple sclerosis. CDR1 KGHSH and CDR2 LQKENI come from the germline V gene. The V segment lost 3 bases and the J segment 8 bases; nucleotides outside the gene matches: 5. The CDR3 totals 14 residues. Produced via immunoSEQ multiplex PCR; TCRdb's table is partial and in-frame only. Among roughly 58,000 clones listed, 94% were seen once. Sequencing was performed on CD8+ T cells from peripheral blood mononuclear cells, taken in the third trimester of pregnancy. The rearrangement links TRBV18 to TRBJ2-1; 9 bases line up with TRBD1. The receptor's source is a female donor with multiple sclerosis, enrolled in a pregnancy study. CDR3 amino acids: CASSPRTGEDEQFF. The CDR3 nucleotides read TGTGCCAGCTCACCCCGGACAGGGGAAGATGAGCAGTTCTTC.